This T cell receptor (beta chain) was retrieved from a study of blood T cell repertoires in COVID-19. Study context: Acute and convalescent COVID-19 samples came from the United States, Italy and Spain.

CDR3 length equals 11 residues. V was clipped by 2 bases and J by 9 bases, with 7 bases between them. The germline CDR1 and CDR2 sequences are MDHEN and SYDVKM. This clone occurred a few times. In the original analysis: Amplified reference gene primers provided the basis for estimating nucleated cell counts. Only in-frame clones appear in the TCRdb table, and some are missing; sequencing was by immunoSEQ multiplex PCR. That table is the source of V, J and clone size, and D and trimming were worked out from the DNA. The sample includes more than 200,000 clones, 79% of them seen just once. The chain carries TRBV28 and TRBJ1-1; TRBD1 is a possible D gene (5 bases). The sequence was obtained from a woman aged 40 to 49 with active or convalescent COVID-19. The sequenced sample was peripheral blood. The CDR3 sequence: CASSLRGKAFF. The CDR3 DNA is TGTGCCAGCAGTTTAAGGGGCAAAGCTTTCTTT.